This T cell receptor (beta chain) comes out of a study of spatial heterogeneity in lung cancer. This clonotype showed up just a few times. This CDR3 has 17 amino acids. From germline, CDR1 is MNHEY and CDR2 SVGAGI. A distinct unique molecular identifier was carried by each TCR cDNA molecule. From the 5' RACE reads, TCRdb called clonotypes with MiXCR, one entry per CDR3 protein. The sample lists about 94,000 distinct CDR3 sequences, 15% to 20% occurring once. The time point: blood at routine non-recurrence follow-up after resection. Whole RNA was taken from tumor, nontumor lung or frozen PBMC; it was then sequenced unsorted.

The TCR originated in a male donor with early-stage non-small cell lung cancer. This chain uses TRBV6-5 with TRBJ2-3; the D gene is possibly TRBD1 (6 bases). Near its end, the DNA agrees better with TRBJ1-5, so the J call may be wrong. The sequenced sample was PBMCs, obtained at follow-up. CDR3 in amino acids: CASSQGLAGGNPDTQHF. CDR3 nucleotides: TGTGCCAGCAGTCAGGGACTAGCGGGGGGCAACCCAGATACGCAGCATTTT.